A selection of T cell receptor beta chains follows, all from one sample in a study of T cell repertoires in cytomegalovirus infection. Antigens for these TCRs are unknown. Each CDR3 protein gets one entry after TCRdb re-called the reads with MiXCR. Found here are roughly 120,000 distinct CDR3 sequences, roughly a third of them singletons; the top ten hold about 53%. The material was CD8+ T cells from cultured PBMCs, obtained from culture after CMV antigen stimulation. These receptors were obtained from a human donor in good health (CMV status not recorded). Some clones in this sample may be carry-over from other donors' samples. Both conserved end residues are part of each CDR3. The D gene is left open where the match is weak. Some rows mark clone size as missing; the rest say once, few, many or name a class of expanded clone.

size | J | D | V | CDR3 | DNA
- | TRBJ2-1 | - | TRBV7-9 | CASSPRRGASYNEQFF | TGTGCCAGCAGTCCCCGGAGGGGGGCGTCCTACAATGAGCAGTTCTTC
- | TRBJ2-1 | - | TRBV20-1 | CSASSGPPYNEQFF | TGCAGTGCTAGCTCTGGCCCACCCTACAATGAGCAGTTCTTC
- | TRBJ2-7 | TRBD1 | TRBV13 | CASSFWTGSYEQYF | TGTGCCAGCAGCTTTTGGACAGGGTCCTACGAGCAGTACTTC
many | TRBJ2-3 | - | TRBV12-3/TRBV12-4 | CASSLGTTSTDTQYF | TGTGCCAGCAGTTTAGGGACAACTAGCACAGATACGCAGTATTTT
few | TRBJ2-2 | - | TRBV7-9 | CASSLTWGTGELFF | TGTGCCAGCAGCTTAACATGGGGCACCGGGGAGCTGTTTTTT
- | TRBJ2-5 | TRBD2 | TRBV20-1 | CSARDPGTTKETQYF | TGCAGTGCTAGAGATCCCGGGACTACCAAAGAGACCCAGTACTTC
- | TRBJ1-6 | - | TRBV5-1 | CASSFNIGINSPLHF | TGCGCCAGCAGCTTCAATATCGGAATTAATTCACCCCTCCACTTT
many | TRBJ2-1 | - | TRBV7-6 | CASSLVVSTTGYNEQFF | TGTGCCAGCAGCTTAGTAGTTTCAACTACGGGGTACAATGAGCAGTTCTTC
- | TRBJ2-1 | TRBD1 | TRBV28 | CASSPGQVVNEQFF | TGTGCCAGCAGTCCGGGACAGGTCGTCAATGAGCAGTTCTTC
many | TRBJ2-4 | TRBD1 | TRBV5-1 | CASTPGTGSDIQYF | TGCGCCAGCACCCCCGGGACAGGGAGTGACATTCAGTACTTC
- | TRBJ1-1 | - | TRBV19 | CASSISPGGGTEAFF | TGTGCCAGTAGTATTTCGCCGGGTGGTGGGACTGAAGCTTTCTTT
- | TRBJ2-7 | TRBD1 | TRBV2 | CASSQTGHEQYF | TGTGCCAGCAGTCAGACAGGGCACGAGCAGTACTTC
- | TRBJ2-1 | TRBD1 | TRBV5-6 | CASSFWDSSYNEQFF | TGTGCCAGCAGCTTTTGGGACAGCTCTTACAATGAGCAGTTCTTC
- | TRBJ2-7 | - | TRBV6-2/TRBV6-3 | CASSYSLDSSYEQYF | TGTGCCAGCAGTTACTCGCTAGACAGCTCCTACGAGCAGTACTTC
- | TRBJ2-1 | - | TRBV20-1 | CSARDRHERGPGNEQFF | TGCAGTGCTAGAGATAGGCATGAAAGAGGGCCGGGCAATGAGCAGTTCTTC
- | TRBJ2-1 | TRBD1 | TRBV11-2 | CASSLARTGTYNEQFF | TGTGCCAGCAGCTTAGCCAGGACAGGGACCTACAATGAGCAGTTCTTC
- | TRBJ2-2 | - | TRBV12-3/TRBV12-4 | CASSLVSSGELFF | TGTGCCAGCAGTTTGGTCAGTTCCGGGGAGCTGTTTTTT
many | TRBJ2-7 | TRBD1 | TRBV7-8 | CASSSPPRDRASLYEQYF | TGTGCCAGCAGCTCTCCCCCTCGGGACAGGGCGTCACTGTACGAGCAGTACTTC
few | TRBJ1-4 | TRBD1 | TRBV7-8 | CASSATGANEKLFF | TGTGCCAGCAGCGCGACAGGGGCTAATGAAAAACTGTTTTTT
few | TRBJ2-6 | - | TRBV20-1 | CSATQGSGANVLTF | TGCAGTGCTACCCAGGGTTCTGGGGCCAACGTCCTGACTTTC
- | TRBJ2-1 | - | TRBV20-1 | CSAPNAGWVNEQFF | TGCAGTGCCCCTAACGCGGGGTGGGTCAATGAGCAGTTCTTC
many | TRBJ1-2 | TRBD1 | TRBV7-8 | CASSHGTGVGYTF | TGTGCCAGCAGCCACGGGACAGGGGTTGGCTACACCTTC
few | TRBJ2-1 | TRBD2 | TRBV12-3/TRBV12-4 | CASSRPPITLAGGYYNEQFF | TGTGCCAGCAGCCGTCCACCAATTACACTAGCGGGGGGTTACTACAATGAGCAGTTCTTC
few | TRBJ2-2 | - | TRBV7-2 | CASSSRRGEATGELFF | TGTGCCAGCAGCTCCCGGCGGGGTGAAGCTACCGGGGAGCTGTTTTTT
few | TRBJ2-3 | - | TRBV28 | CASSSGHESSTDTQYF | TGTGCCAGCAGTTCGGGACACGAGTCTAGCACAGATACGCAGTATTTT
- | TRBJ1-1 | TRBD1 | TRBV3-1 | CASSFGTGGTEAFF | TGTGCCAGCAGCTTTGGGACAGGGGGCACTGAAGCTTTCTTT
- | TRBJ2-3 | - | TRBV4-2 | CASSQTRGYTDTQYF | TGTGCCAGCAGCCAGACCCGTGGATACACAGATACGCAGTATTTT
- | TRBJ2-7 | TRBD1 | TRBV11-2 | CASSPTPAGGLSYEQYF | TGTGCCAGCAGTCCCACTCCTGCAGGGGGCCTCTCCTACGAGCAGTACTTC
- | TRBJ2-2 | - | TRBV7-6 | CASSQGAHTGELFF | TGTGCCAGCTCCCAAGGGGCGCACACCGGGGAGCTGTTTTTT
few | TRBJ1-1 | - | TRBV7-2 | CASSWTTNTEAFF | TGTGCCAGCAGCTGGACAACGAACACTGAAGCTTTCTTT
medium-sized | TRBJ1-3 | - | TRBV10-3 | CAIRQPSGNTIYF | TGTGCCATCCGACAGCCCTCTGGAAACACCATATATTTT
few | TRBJ1-1 | TRBD1 | TRBV29-1 | CSVESSQGVEAFF | TGCAGCGTTGAATCGAGCCAGGGGGTTGAAGCTTTCTTT
medium-sized | TRBJ2-1 | - | TRBV7-7 | CASSRGGSNEQFF | TGTGCTAGCAGCAGAGGGGGGTCGAATGAGCAGTTCTTC
few | TRBJ2-7 | - | TRBV11-2 | CASSLLGHVYEQYF | TGTGCCAGCAGCTTACTGGGACACGTCTACGAGCAGTACTTC
- | TRBJ2-2 | TRBD2 | TRBV7-8 | CASSRGTRNTGELFF | TGTGCCAGCAGCCGCGGGACTAGGAATACCGGGGAGCTGTTTTTT
- | TRBJ2-1 | - | TRBV7-6 | CASSLAIAGEQFF | TGTGCTAGCAGCTTAGCGATTGCTGGTGAGCAGTTCTTC
- | TRBJ1-1 | TRBD1 | TRBV6-8 | CASSYSWTGPAEAFF | TGTGCCAGCAGTTACTCGTGGACAGGGCCGGCTGAAGCTTTCTTT
- | TRBJ2-7 | TRBD2 | TRBV7-8 | CASSPNSGGYEQYF | TGTGCCAGCAGCCCGAATAGCGGGGGCTACGAGCAGTACTTC
- | TRBJ2-1 | TRBD2 | TRBV6-1 | CASRILAGATNNEQFF | TGTGCCAGCAGGATACTAGCGGGGGCCACCAACAATGAGCAGTTCTTC
few | TRBJ2-1 | TRBD2 | TRBV28 | CASSFRAPERLASKGNEQFF | TGTGCCAGCAGTTTTCGGGCCCCAGAACGACTAGCAAGTAAGGGGAATGAGCAGTTCTTC
many | TRBJ2-3 | - | TRBV7-2 | CASSPYGELTDTQYF | TGTGCCAGCAGCCCCTACGGAGAACTTACAGATACGCAGTATTTT
- | TRBJ1-6 | TRBD1 | TRBV14 | CASSQTGTGVYSPLHF | TGTGCCAGCAGCCAAACCGGGACAGGGGTGTATTCACCCCTCCACTTT
many | TRBJ1-2 | TRBD1 | TRBV19 | CASSMDDRDYGYTF | TGTGCCAGTAGTATGGACGACAGGGACTATGGCTACACCTTC
- | TRBJ2-1 | TRBD2 | TRBV4-1 | CASSQRGLAGDNEQFF | TGCGCCAGCAGCCAGCGAGGACTAGCGGGGGACAATGAGCAGTTCTTC
- | TRBJ1-1 | TRBD1 | TRBV20-1 | CSAGQQGGDTEAFF | TGCAGTGCTGGTCAACAGGGGGGAGACACTGAAGCTTTCTTT
- | TRBJ1-1 | - | TRBV5-5 | CASSLPGAAEAFF | TGTGCCAGCAGCTTGCCAGGGGCCGCTGAAGCTTTCTTT
- | TRBJ2-5 | TRBD2 | TRBV29-1 | CSVEDWASGGPGETQYF | TGCAGCGTTGAAGATTGGGCTAGCGGGGGCCCTGGAGAGACCCAGTACTTC
- | TRBJ2-5 | - | TRBV5-6 | CASSHGPSSIKETQYF | TGTGCCAGCAGCCACGGCCCTAGCTCCATAAAAGAGACCCAGTACTTC
few | TRBJ1-2 | - | TRBV12-3/TRBV12-4 | CASSLLGGGYTF | TGTGCCAGCAGTTTGTTAGGGGGGGGCTACACCTTC
- | TRBJ1-3 | - | TRBV20-1 | CSARASSGPGNTIYF | TGCAGTGCTAGGGCCTCCTCAGGGCCCGGAAACACCATATATTTT
- | TRBJ2-5 | - | TRBV7-4 | CASSLSIGPETQYF | TGTGCCAGCAGCTTGAGCATAGGGCCGGAGACCCAGTACTTC